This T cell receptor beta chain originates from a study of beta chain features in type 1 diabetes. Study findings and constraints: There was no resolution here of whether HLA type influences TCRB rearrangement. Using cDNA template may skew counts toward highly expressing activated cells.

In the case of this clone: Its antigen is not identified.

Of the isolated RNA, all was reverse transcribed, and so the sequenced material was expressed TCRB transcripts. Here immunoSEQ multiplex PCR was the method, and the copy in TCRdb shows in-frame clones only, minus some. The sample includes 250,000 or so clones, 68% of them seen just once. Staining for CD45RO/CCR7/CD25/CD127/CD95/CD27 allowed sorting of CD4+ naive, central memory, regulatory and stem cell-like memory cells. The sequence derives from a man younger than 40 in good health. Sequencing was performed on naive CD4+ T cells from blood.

CDR3 sequence: CASSYSRLSGAYEQYF. Written as DNA, the CDR3 is TGTGCCAGCAGTTATTCACGATTGAGCGGTGCCTACGAGCAGTACTTC. The rearrangement links TRBV6-5 to TRBJ2-7, with D possibly matching TRBD2 (5 bases). Germline assignment: CDR1 MNHEY and CDR2 SVGAGI. Trimming took off 3 bases at V and 2 bases at J, with 17 bases between the two ends. The CDR3 has 16 amino acids.